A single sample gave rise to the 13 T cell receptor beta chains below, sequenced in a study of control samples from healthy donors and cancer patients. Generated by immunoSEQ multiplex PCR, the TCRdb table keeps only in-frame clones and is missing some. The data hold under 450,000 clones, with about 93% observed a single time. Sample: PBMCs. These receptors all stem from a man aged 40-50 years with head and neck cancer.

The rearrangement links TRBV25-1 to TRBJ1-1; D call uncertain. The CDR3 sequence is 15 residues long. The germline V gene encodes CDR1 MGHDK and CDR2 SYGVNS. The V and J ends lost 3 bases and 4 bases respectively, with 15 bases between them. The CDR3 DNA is TGTGCCAGCAGTGAGGCGGTGGGCCCGAGCACTGAAGCTTTCTTT. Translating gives CASSEAVGPSTEAFF.

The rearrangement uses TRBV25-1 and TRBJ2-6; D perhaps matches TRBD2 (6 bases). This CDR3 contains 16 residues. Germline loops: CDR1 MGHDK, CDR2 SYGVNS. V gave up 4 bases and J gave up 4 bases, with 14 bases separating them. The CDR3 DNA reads TGTGCCAGCAGTGCAAAATTTGCGGGGGGGGCCAACGTCCTGACTTTC. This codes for CASSAKFAGGANVLTF.

The CDR3 DNA sequence: TGTGCACATCGGCCCAGCTCAGATACGCAGTATTTT. Translated, it gives CAHRPSSDTQYF. This chain uses TRBV30 with TRBJ2-3; D not certain. This CDR3 is 12 amino acids long. The germline gives CDR1 GTSNPN, CDR2 SVGIG (reference sequence).

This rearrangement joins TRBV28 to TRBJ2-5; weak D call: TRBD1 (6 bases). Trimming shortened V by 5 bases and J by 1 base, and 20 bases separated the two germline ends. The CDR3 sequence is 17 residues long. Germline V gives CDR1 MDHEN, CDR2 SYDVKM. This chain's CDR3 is CASSLRLIQGPQETQYF. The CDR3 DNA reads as TGTGCCAGCAGTCTCCGACTAATCCAGGGGCCCCAAGAGACCCAGTACTTC.

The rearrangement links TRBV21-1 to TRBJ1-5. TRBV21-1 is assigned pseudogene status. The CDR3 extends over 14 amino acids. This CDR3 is CASIPTPSNQPQHF. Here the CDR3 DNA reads TGTGCCAGCATCCCTACCCCTAGCAATCAGCCCCAGCATTTT.

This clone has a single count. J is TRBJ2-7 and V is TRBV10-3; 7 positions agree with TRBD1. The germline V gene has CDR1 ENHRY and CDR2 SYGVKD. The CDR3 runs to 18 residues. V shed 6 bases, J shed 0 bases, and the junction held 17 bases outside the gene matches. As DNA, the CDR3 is TGTGCCATCAGCCCGACAGGGTCCCCGGTTATAAGCTCCTACGAGCAGTACTTC. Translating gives CAISPTGSPVISSYEQYF.

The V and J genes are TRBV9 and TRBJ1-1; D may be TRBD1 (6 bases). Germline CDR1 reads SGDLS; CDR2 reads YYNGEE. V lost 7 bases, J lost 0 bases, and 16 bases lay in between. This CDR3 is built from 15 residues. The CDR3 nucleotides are TGTGCCAGCGGGTCAGGGACAACACTGAACACTGAAGCTTTCTTT. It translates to CASGSGTTLNTEAFF.

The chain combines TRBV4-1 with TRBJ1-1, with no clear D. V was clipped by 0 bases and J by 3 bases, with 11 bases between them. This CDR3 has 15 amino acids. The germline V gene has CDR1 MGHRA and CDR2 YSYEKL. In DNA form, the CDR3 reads TGCGCCAGCAGCCAAGAGATTATGGGTTACACTGAAGCTTTCTTT. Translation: CASSQEIMGYTEAFF.

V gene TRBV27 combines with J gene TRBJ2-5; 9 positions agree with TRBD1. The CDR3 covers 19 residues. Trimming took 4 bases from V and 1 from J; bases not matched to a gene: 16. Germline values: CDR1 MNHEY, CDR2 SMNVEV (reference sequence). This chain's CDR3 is CASSYGFPGTGRLQETQYF. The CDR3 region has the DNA TGTGCCAGCAGTTACGGTTTCCCCGGGACAGGGAGACTCCAAGAGACCCAGTACTTC.

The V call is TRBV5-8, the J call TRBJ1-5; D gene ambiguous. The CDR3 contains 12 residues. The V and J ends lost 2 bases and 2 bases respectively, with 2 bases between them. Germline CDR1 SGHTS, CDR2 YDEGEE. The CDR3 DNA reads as TGTGCCAGCAGCTTTGGCAATCAGCCCCAGCATTTT. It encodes CASSFGNQPQHF.

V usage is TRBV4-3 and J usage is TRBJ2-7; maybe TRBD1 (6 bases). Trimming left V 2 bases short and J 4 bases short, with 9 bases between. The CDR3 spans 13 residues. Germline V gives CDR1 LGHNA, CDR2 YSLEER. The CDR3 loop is CASSQNRAYEQYF. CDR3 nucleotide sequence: TGCGCCAGCAGCCAAAACAGGGCTTACGAGCAGTACTTC.

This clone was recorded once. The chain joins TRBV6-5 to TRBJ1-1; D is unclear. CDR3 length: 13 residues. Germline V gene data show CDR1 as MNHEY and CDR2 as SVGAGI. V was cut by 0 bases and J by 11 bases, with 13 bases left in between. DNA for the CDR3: TGTGCCAGCAGTTACTCGGAACGAGGGTGGGCTTTCTTT. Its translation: CASSYSERGWAFF.

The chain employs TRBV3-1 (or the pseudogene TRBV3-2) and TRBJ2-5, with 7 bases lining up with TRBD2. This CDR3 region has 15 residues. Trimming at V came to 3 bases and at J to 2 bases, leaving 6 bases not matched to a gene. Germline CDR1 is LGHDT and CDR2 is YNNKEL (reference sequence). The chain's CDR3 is CASSQGAGRQETQYF. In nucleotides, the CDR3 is TGTGCCAGCAGCCAGGGAGCGGGGCGACAAGAGACCCAGTACTTC.